This T cell receptor beta chain was sequenced for a study of human T cells and chemical hapten exposure. This clonotype turned up a few times. CDR3 length: 16 residues. Trimming stripped 7 bases from V and 1 base from J, with 17 bases between. Germline loops: CDR1 LGHNA, CDR2 YSLEER. Time point in this sample: patch test 2, 6 weeks after DPC sensitization. The sample's treatment: therapeutic diphenylcyclopropenone sensitization with weekly scalp DPC. TCRdb used MiXCR to reprocess the RACE reads, holding one entry per CDR3 protein. The repertoire includes just over 350,000 distinct CDR3 sequences, under 6.5% of them detected once, and around 5.6% sits in the top ten.

This specimen was whole blood, taken in connection with sensitization to the hapten diphenylcyclopropenone (DPC). J is TRBJ2-1 and V is TRBV4-3; D assignment may be TRBD1 or TRBD2 (5 bases each). This TCR derives from a woman aged 18-29 years with alopecia areata. Some clones in this sample may be carry-over from other donors' samples. The chain's CDR3 is CASTRDHRASYNEQFF. CDR3 bases: TGCGCCAGCACCAGGGACCATCGAGCATCCTACAATGAGCAGTTCTTC.